The present T cell receptor beta chain was sequenced within a study of immune evolution from preneoplasia to lung adenocarcinoma. Study-level points and caveats: Top clone share appeared to fall from AAH through AIS, MIA, adenocarcinoma.

Produced via immunoSEQ multiplex PCR; TCRdb's table is partial and in-frame only. The table lists 15,000 to 20,000 clones, around nine tenths of them singletons. On this clone: Its antigen is undetermined.

Between the mid-2010s and the late 2010s, patients underwent resection in Japan or China. The CDR3 is made up of 15 amino acids. With V trimmed by 0 bases and J by 10 bases, 13 bases remained unmatched. Germline CDR1 reads GTSNPN; CDR2 reads SVGIG (reference sequence). The sample was FFPE invasive lung adenocarcinoma tissue. V usage is TRBV30 and J usage is TRBJ2-3; 7 nucleotides align to TRBD2. The sequence was collected from a person aged 70 to 80 with invasive lung adenocarcinoma. The CDR3, as DNA: TGTGCCTGGAGTGTAGCGGGGTGGGGTTCTTTTGCGCAGTATTTT. Its translation: CAWSVAGWGSFAQYF.